Presented here are 32 T cell receptor beta chains from one specimen sequenced in a study of blood T cell repertoires in COVID-19. The assay was immunoSEQ multiplex PCR, and TCRdb's table has in-frame clones only and misses some. The table includes tens of thousands of clones, about four fifths detected once. The source material was peripheral blood. The source of these receptors is a man aged 50-59 years with COVID-19, enrolled during active disease.

The V call is TRBV5-4, the J call TRBJ1-6; possible D gene TRBD1, 5 bases. Trimming removed 5 bases from V and 8 bases from J, with 32 bases in between. Germline loops: CDR1 SGHNT, CDR2 YYREEE (reference sequence). The CDR3 sequence is 20 residues long. The CDR3 nucleotides read TGTGCCAGCAGGATTGGGAAAGCCGGGACTCAGGGAGGCTCTCATTCACCCCTCCACTTT. This translates into CASRIGKAGTQGGSHSPLHF.

The J gene is TRBJ1-2, the V gene TRBV6-1; no clear D. This CDR3 spans 13 amino acids. V was clipped by 3 bases and J by 3 bases, with 8 bases between them. CDR1 MNHNS and CDR2 SASEGT come from the germline V gene. This chain's CDR3 is CASSDGNDYGYTF. In DNA, the CDR3 is TGTGCCAGCAGTGACGGGAATGACTATGGCTACACCTTC.

This clone has a handful of counts. V usage is TRBV5-1 and J usage is TRBJ1-5; perhaps TRBD1 as D (6 bases). Trimming cost V 4 bases and J 5 bases, with 16 bases left between them. The CDR3 consists of 15 residues. Germline CDR1 reads SGHRS; CDR2 reads YFSETQ. The CDR3 protein is CASSPEGQPHQPQHF. CDR3 nucleotide sequence: TGCGCCAGCAGCCCCGAAGGACAGCCCCATCAGCCCCAGCATTTT.

This clone was observed a few times. The genes are TRBV2 and TRBJ1-1; D gene unclear. V shed 6 bases and J shed 7 bases, with 9 bases lying between them. Germline V CDR1 and CDR2: SNHLY, FYNNEI. The CDR3 is 11 amino acids. The CDR3 loop is CASSVVFEAFF. The DNA of the CDR3 is TGTGCCAGCAGCGTTGTATTTGAAGCTTTCTTT.

This chain links TRBV3-1 (or the pseudogene TRBV3-2) with TRBJ1-2, with 8 nucleotides matching TRBD1. Trimming cost V 4 bases and J 5 bases; bases outside gene matches: 12. The CDR3 extends over 16 amino acids. Germline V gives CDR1 LGHDT, CDR2 YNNKEL (reference sequence). The CDR3 here is CASSPRPGTGDYGYTF. CDR3 bases: TGTGCCAGCAGCCCGAGGCCCGGGACAGGAGATTATGGCTACACCTTC.

This clone was found once. Written as DNA, the CDR3 is TGTGCCACCTCGGACTCTAACTATGGCTACACCTTC. It encodes CATSDSNYGYTF. The rearrangement uses TRBV6-6 and TRBJ1-2, with no clear D. The CDR3 covers 12 residues. Trimming pared 10 bases from V and 0 bases from J, leaving 9 bases between. The germline V gene has CDR1 MNHNY and CDR2 SVGAGI (reference sequence).

The V call is TRBV5-5, the J call TRBJ2-5; D gene uncertain. Germline CDR1 and CDR2: SGHKS and YYEKEE (reference sequence). V was clipped by 0 bases and J by 5 bases, with 11 bases between them. This CDR3 is 14 amino acids long. The CDR3 bases are TGTGCCAGCAGCTTGGGGTCAGGCCGCGAGACCCAGTACTTC. It translates to CASSLGSGRETQYF.

This clone was counted a few times. The rearrangement uses TRBV5-5 and TRBJ1-2; 7 nucleotides agree with TRBD1. Losses at the gene ends were 5 bases for V and 1 base for J; bases not matched to a gene: 8. Germline CDR1 reads SGHKS; CDR2 reads YYEKEE (reference sequence). The CDR3 is 15 amino acids. The chain's CDR3 is CASSSQDRVNYGYTF. In DNA form, the CDR3 reads TGTGCCAGCAGTTCACAAGACAGGGTTAACTATGGCTACACCTTC.

The chain employs TRBV24-1 and TRBJ2-1; TRBD2 agrees at 8 bases. The germline V gene has CDR1 KGHDR and CDR2 SFDVKD. The J segment lost 7 bases and the V segment lost 0 bases, leaving 13 bases of the junction unmatched. CDR3 length equals 18 residues. CDR3 nucleotides: TGTGCCACCAGTGATTTGACGGTGGGAGCGGGAGATTTGAATGAGCAGTTCTTC. Its protein product is CATSDLTVGAGDLNEQFF.

This chain uses TRBV6-5 with TRBJ1-1, with 7 nucleotides matching TRBD1. Trimming took 5 bases from V and 5 from J; bases not matched to a gene: 5. This CDR3 contains 13 residues. Germline values: CDR1 MNHEY, CDR2 SVGAGI. The CDR3 sequence: CASSQATGTEAFF. The CDR3 DNA sequence: TGTGCCAGCAGTCAGGCGACAGGGACTGAAGCTTTCTTT.

The J gene is TRBJ1-1, the V gene TRBV19; TRBD1 matches at 7 bases. The CDR3 has 15 residues. After removal of 5 bases from V and 3 bases from J, the junction contained 9 bases not matched to a gene. Germline loops: CDR1 LNHDA, CDR2 SQIVND (reference sequence). The CDR3 spells CASSAATGTDTEAFF. As DNA, the CDR3 is TGTGCCAGTAGTGCCGCGACAGGGACCGACACTGAAGCTTTCTTT.

The chain has TRBV3-1 (or the pseudogene TRBV3-2) and TRBJ1-2; the match to TRBD1 covers 9 bases. The CDR3 spans 14 residues. With 0 bases clipped from V and 6 bases from J, the junction kept 2 bases outside the gene matches. Per germline, CDR1 LGHDT and CDR2 YNNKEL (reference sequence). CDR3 loop: CASSQDGTGNGYTF. The CDR3 coding sequence is TGTGCCAGCAGCCAAGACGGGACAGGGAATGGCTACACCTTC.

This rearrangement joins TRBV6-1 to TRBJ2-2; D gene unclear. Germline lookup yields CDR1 MNHNS and CDR2 SASEGT. V lost 2 bases, J lost 0 bases, and 7 bases lay in between. The CDR3 contains 15 residues. The CDR3 here is CASSEQVSNTGELFF. DNA for the CDR3: TGTGCCAGCAGTGAACAGGTCTCGAACACCGGGGAGCTGTTTTTT.

The chain recombines TRBV24-1 with TRBJ2-5; D may be TRBD1 (5 bases). The germline V gene has CDR1 KGHDR and CDR2 SFDVKD. The CDR3 sequence is 15 residues long. The ends were cut back, 1 base at V and 5 bases at J, with 13 bases in the middle. The CDR3 region has the DNA TGTGCCACCAGTGATTTACGGCCAGGGTACGAGACCCAGTACTTC. Its translation is CATSDLRPGYETQYF.

This clone was recorded only once. The chain combines TRBV7-8 with TRBJ2-3, with TRBD1 as a possible D gene (5 bases). The V end lost 1 base, the J end lost 1 base, and 12 bases lay between the germline ends. The CDR3 has 16 residues. The germline V gene encodes CDR1 SGHVS and CDR2 FQNEAQ. The CDR3 region has the DNA TGTGCCAGCAGCTTAGAGGTGGGGCCCGGCACAGATACGCAGTATTTT. Its translation is CASSLEVGPGTDTQYF.

The CDR3 nucleotides read TGCGCCAGCAGCCAACGAATAGCGAAGACGAACACCGGGGAGCTGTTTTTT. Encoded protein: CASSQRIAKTNTGELFF. The chain carries TRBV4-1 and TRBJ2-2; possibly TRBD2 for D (5 bases). Germline V gene sequence: CDR1 MGHRA, CDR2 YSYEKL. Deletions cut 2 bases from V and 0 bases from J, with 13 bases between. This CDR3 has 17 amino acids.

This chain joins TRBV5-1 and TRBJ2-7; no clear D. This CDR3 contains 14 residues. The V and J ends lost 0 bases and 0 bases respectively, with 7 bases between them. The germline V gene encodes CDR1 SGHRS and CDR2 YFSETQ. CDR3 DNA: TGCGCCAGCAGCTTGGGGCAAAGCTCCTACGAGCAGTACTTC. Translated: CASSLGQSSYEQYF.

The V call is TRBV7-2, the J call TRBJ2-5; TRBD1 agrees at 7 bases. Germline CDR1 reads SGHTA; CDR2 reads FQGNSA. The CDR3 loop spans 15 amino acids. V shed 3 bases and J 2 bases; nucleotides not matched to a gene: 6. The CDR3 sequence: CASSFAGTEQETQYF. The CDR3 DNA reads as TGTGCCAGCAGCTTCGCCGGGACAGAACAAGAGACCCAGTACTTC.

The count of this clone is one. The V and J genes are TRBV10-1 and TRBJ2-5; 10 nucleotides match TRBD2. This CDR3 is 15 amino acids long. J lost 5 bases, V lost 5 bases, and 8 bases had no gene match. CDR1 WNHNN and CDR2 SYGVQD come from the germline V gene (reference sequence). Here the CDR3 reads CASSPGLAVQETQYF. The CDR3 DNA reads as TGCGCCAGCAGTCCCGGACTAGCGGTTCAGGAGACCCAGTACTTC.

The genes are TRBV28 and TRBJ1-1; D unclear. The CDR3 has 12 residues. V shed 6 bases and J shed 6 bases, with 11 bases lying between them. Germline-derived CDR1 and CDR2 are MDHEN and SYDVKM. The CDR3 loop reads CASRAPGSEAFF. The CDR3 DNA reads as TGTGCCAGCAGGGCCCCGGGATCTGAAGCTTTCTTT. The full variable domain, its missing parts supplied by reference TRBV28 and TRBJ1-1, is DVKVTQSSRYLVKRTGEKVFLECVQDMDHENMFWYRQDPGLGLRLIYFSYDVKMKEKGDIPEGYSVSREKKERFSLILESASTNQTSMYLCASRAPGSEAFFGQGTRLTVV.

The CDR3 is CASSPTVSYNEQFF. In DNA form, the CDR3 reads TGTGCCAGCAGCCCGACAGTCTCCTACAATGAGCAGTTCTTC. The rearrangement uses TRBV5-5 and TRBJ2-1; tentatively, D is TRBD1 (5 bases). The CDR3 extends over 14 amino acids. The germline V gene encodes CDR1 SGHKS and CDR2 YYEKEE (reference sequence). The germline V and J ends were trimmed by 4 bases and 0 bases, with 8 bases remaining between them.

The chain carries TRBV10-3 and TRBJ1-2; D is perhaps TRBD1 (5 bases). The germline CDR1 and CDR2 sequences are ENHRY and SYGVKD. Trimming removed 6 bases at V and 3 bases at J, with 11 bases between. The CDR3 sequence is 13 residues long. The CDR3 protein is CAISAGLDYGYTF. As DNA, the CDR3 is TGTGCCATCAGCGCGGGACTAGACTATGGCTACACCTTC.

J is TRBJ1-6 and V is TRBV4-1, with a weak D call TRBD1 (6 bases). With 3 bases removed from V and 7 bases from J, the gap between germline ends came to 13 bases. The germline CDR1 and CDR2 sequences are MGHRA and YSYEKL. The CDR3 runs 15 residues. DNA for the CDR3: TGCGCCAGCAGCCAGGCGGGGGGCTCGAATTCACCCCTCCACTTT. It encodes CASSQAGGSNSPLHF.

The chain carries TRBV12-5 and TRBJ2-1; TRBD2 aligns across 14 bases. CDR3 length equals 19 residues. V gave up 2 bases and J gave up 2 bases; unmatched junction bases: 8. Germline lookup yields CDR1 LGHNT and CDR2 FRNRAP. CDR3 sequence reads: CASGLPRLTSGRAYNEQFF. CDR3 in DNA: TGTGCTAGTGGTTTGCCACGGTTGACTAGCGGGAGGGCCTACAATGAGCAGTTCTTC.

This clone appeared a single time. The chain links TRBV2 to TRBJ2-5; TRBD2 matches at 14 bases. Germline V gene lookup returns CDR1 SNHLY and CDR2 FYNNEI. V dropped 4 bases and J dropped 9; count of bases not matched to a gene: 10. The length of the CDR3 is 16 residues. The CDR3 DNA reads TGTGCCAGCAGTGGGTCGGGACTAGCGGGGGTATGGGCCCAGTACTTC. Translated, it gives CASSGSGLAGVWAQYF.

The chain carries TRBV7-3 and TRBJ2-1; perhaps TRBD2 as D (6 bases). Trimming shortened V by 3 bases and J by 5 bases, and 8 bases separated the two germline ends. CDR1 and CDR2 from the germline V gene are SGHTA and FQGTGA. The CDR3 is 13 amino acids. DNA for the CDR3: TGTGCCAGCAGCTTTAGCGGAAACAATGAGCAGTTCTTC. Amino acids: CASSFSGNNEQFF.

The chain is built from TRBV7-8 and TRBJ2-1; 11 bases align to TRBD2. The CDR3 is made up of 19 amino acids. With 0 bases clipped from V and 1 base from J, the junction kept 8 bases outside the gene matches. Germline lookup yields CDR1 SGHVS and CDR2 FQNEAQ. The CDR3 reads CASSLARLAGGRSYNEQFF. For the CDR3, the DNA is TGTGCCAGCAGCTTAGCGCGTCTAGCGGGAGGAAGGTCCTACAATGAGCAGTTCTTC.

The chain uses TRBV9 and TRBJ2-2; unclear D gene. The CDR3 has 14 amino acids. CDR1 and CDR2 from the germline V gene are SGDLS and YYNGEE. Trimming cost V 0 bases and J 6 bases, with 9 bases left between them. In DNA, the CDR3 is TGTGCCAGCAGCGTAGACCTGCGGCCCGGGGAGCTGTTTTTT. Protein product: CASSVDLRPGELFF.

This clone was counted once. Other DNA sequences of this sample code for an identical CDR3. The chain joins TRBV18 to TRBJ1-1; D gene unclear. Germline V gives CDR1 KGHSH, CDR2 LQKENI. Deletions cut 2 bases from V and 2 bases from J, with 6 bases between. The CDR3 loop spans 13 amino acids. The CDR3 DNA follows: TGTGCCAGCTCACCAAACAGAAACACTGAAGCTTTCTTT. This sequence encodes CASSPNRNTEAFF. Full variable domain (outside the CDR3, taken from reference TRBV18 and TRBJ1-1): NAGVMQNPRHLVRRRGQEARLRCSPMKGHSHVYWYRQLPEEGLKFMVYLQKENIIDESGMPKERFSAEFPKEGPSILRIQQVVRGDSAAYFCASSPNRNTEAFFGQGTRLTVV.

This rearrangement joins TRBV5-1 to TRBJ2-1; maybe TRBD2 (6 bases). CDR3 length: 15 residues. Germline-derived CDR1 and CDR2 are SGHRS and YFSETQ. V was cut by 0 bases and J by 5 bases, with 12 bases left in between. CDR3 sequence (DNA): TGCGCCAGCAGCTTGGCCCCGGGACTGCACAATGAGCAGTTCTTC. Translated, it gives CASSLAPGLHNEQFF.

The genes are TRBV19 and TRBJ2-3; 8 bases line up with TRBD1. J lost 4 bases, V lost 4 bases, and 7 bases had no gene match. This CDR3 is built from 15 residues. Germline CDR1 is LNHDA and CDR2 is SQIVND (reference sequence). CDR3 coding DNA: TGTGCCAGTAGTACTTGGACAGGGATAGCAGATACGCAGTATTTT. This gives the protein CASSTWTGIADTQYF.

This sequence joins TRBV29-1 and TRBJ2-2; TRBD1 agrees at 8 bases. CDR1 and CDR2 (germline): SQVTM, ANQGSEA. CDR3 size: 13 residues. V trimming: 5 bases; J trimming: 5 bases; junction bases outside the gene matches: 4. The CDR3 sequence is CSVYRGKTGELFF. The CDR3 coding sequence is TGCAGCGTTTACAGGGGGAAGACCGGGGAGCTGTTTTTT.